One and the same sample provided the 18 T cell receptor beta chains below, sequenced in a study of blood T cells in healthy people across ages. Alongside a J-beta primer mix, a sample-barcoded 5' primer served in a second PCR lasting about 7 to 12 cycles. TCRdb reprocessed the 5' RACE reads via MiXCR and lists one record per CDR3 protein. The sample lists 700,000 to 800,000 distinct CDR3 sequences, 35% to 45% occurring once. Sequencing was performed on blood. Every receptor here comes from a woman aged 60-75 years in good health.

This clonotype was recorded at least ten times. This rearrangement joins TRBV14 to TRBJ2-7; 8 nucleotides align to TRBD1. After removal of 4 bases from V and 2 bases from J, the junction contained 4 bases not matched to a gene. Germline loops: CDR1 SGHDN, CDR2 FVKESK. This CDR3 has 14 amino acids. CDR3 nucleotide sequence: TGTGCCAGCAGCCTCTCGGGACAGGCCTACGAGCAGTACTTC. Translation gives CASSLSGQAYEQYF.

This chain connects TRBV18 to TRBJ1-5, with 9 bases lining up with TRBD1. This CDR3 has 17 residues. J lost 0 bases, V lost 3 bases, and 6 bases had no gene match. Germline CDR1 and CDR2: KGHSH and LQKENI. The CDR3 nucleotides read TGTGCCAGCTCACCGGGACAGGGTGACACTAGCAATCAGCCCCAGCATTTT. It codes for CASSPGQGDTSNQPQHF. Filled out from reference TRBV18 and TRBJ1-5, the complete variable domain reads NAGVMQNPRHLVRRRGQEARLRCSPMKGHSHVYWYRQLPEEGLKFMVYLQKENIIDESGMPKERFSAEFPKEGPSILRIQQVVRGDSAAYFCASSPGQGDTSNQPQHFGDGTRLSIL.

This clonotype was seen a few times. The chain employs TRBV5-1 and TRBJ2-5; 7 bases align to TRBD2. Germline V gives CDR1 SGHRS, CDR2 YFSETQ. J gave up 3 bases and V 1 base, and 6 bases lay outside the gene matches. The CDR3 is 15 amino acids. The CDR3 here is CASSLTYRGEETQYF. The CDR3 DNA reads TGCGCCAGCAGCTTGACCTACCGGGGGGAAGAGACCCAGTACTTC. Full variable domain (outside the CDR3, taken from reference TRBV5-1 and TRBJ2-5): KAGVTQTPRYLIKTRGQQVTLSCSPISGHRSVSWYQQTPGQGLQFLFEYFSETQRNKGNFPGRFSGRQFSNSRSEMNVSTLELGDSALYLCASSLTYRGEETQYFGPGTRLLVL.

This clonotype was seen a handful of times. The chain uses TRBV7-9 and TRBJ2-6; a weak D match, TRBD1 (5 bases). Germline loops: CDR1 SEHNR, CDR2 FQNEAQ (reference sequence). This CDR3 comprises 16 residues. Trimming stripped 7 bases from V and 0 bases from J, with 13 bases between. CDR3 sequence: CASNLHDSSGANVLTF. In nucleotides, the CDR3 is TGTGCCAGCAACCTACACGACAGCTCTGGGGCCAACGTCCTGACTTTC. Based on the CDR3 plus reference TRBV7-9 and TRBJ2-6, the full variable domain is DTGVSQNPRHKITKRGQNVTFRCDPISEHNRLYWYRQTLGQGPEFLTYFQNEAQLEKSRLLSDRFSAERPKGSFSTLEIQRTEQGDSAMYLCASNLHDSSGANVLTFGAGSRLTVL.

The rearrangement joins TRBV5-1 to TRBJ2-2; 8 positions agree with TRBD2. Germline V CDR1 and CDR2: SGHRS, YFSETQ. CDR3 length: 17 residues. The ends lost 0 bases at V and 7 bases at J; junction bases unmatched: 11. The CDR3 region is CASSLVDKRELLGELFF. The CDR3 DNA is TGCGCCAGCAGCTTGGTTGACAAGCGGGAGTTACTCGGGGAGCTGTTTTTT. Supplemented by reference TRBV5-1 and TRBJ2-2, the full variable domain reads KAGVTQTPRYLIKTRGQQVTLSCSPISGHRSVSWYQQTPGQGLQFLFEYFSETQRNKGNFPGRFSGRQFSNSRSEMNVSTLELGDSALYLCASSLVDKRELLGELFFGEGSRLTVL.

This clonotype turned up a few times. The chain combines TRBV7-9 with TRBJ2-5; 8 positions agree with TRBD1. V lost 5 bases to trimming and J lost 4 bases; unmatched junction nucleotides: 12. This CDR3 contains 16 residues. Germline assignment: CDR1 SEHNR and CDR2 FQNEAQ (reference sequence). As DNA, the CDR3 is TGTGCCAGCAGCAAAGGACAGGGTCGTGTAGGAGAGACCCAGTACTTC. Its protein is CASSKGQGRVGETQYF.

The V and J genes are TRBV6-5 and TRBJ1-2; no definite D call. CDR1 MNHEY and CDR2 SVGAGI come from the germline V gene. This CDR3 has 10 amino acids. The chain's CDR3 is CADLNYGYTF. CDR3 coding DNA: TGTGCAGACCTAAACTATGGCTACACCTTC.

The genes are TRBV3-1 and TRBJ2-3; D call uncertain. V lost 0 bases, J lost 1 base, and 5 bases lay in between. Germline V gene lookup returns CDR1 LGHDT and CDR2 YNNKEL (reference sequence). The CDR3 is made up of 14 amino acids. This CDR3 reads CASSQDTRTDTQYF. For the CDR3, the DNA is TGTGCCAGCAGCCAAGATACCCGCACAGATACGCAGTATTTT.

The CDR3 bases are TGCAGTGCTAGGTACCCCGATACGCAGTATTTT. Translated: CSARYPDTQYF. The J gene is TRBJ2-3, the V gene TRBV20-1; D is undetermined. Trimming cost V 3 bases and J 6 bases, with 7 bases left between them. The CDR3 length is 11 residues. The V gene's germline CDR1 is DFQATT and CDR2 SNEGSKA (reference sequence).

CDR3 bases: TGTGCCAGCAGCCCTCGGGTGTGGAACAATGAGCAGTTCTTC. Its protein is CASSPRVWNNEQFF. The rearrangement uses TRBV14 and TRBJ2-1; D is ambiguous. CDR3 size: 14 residues. The V gene's germline CDR1 is SGHDN and CDR2 FVKESK. V was pared by 4 bases and J by 5 bases, with 12 bases between. Combining the CDR3 with reference TRBV14 and TRBJ2-1 gives the whole variable domain EAGVTQFPSHSVIEKGQTVTLRCDPISGHDNLYWYRRVMGKEIKFLLHFVKESKQDESGMPNNRFLAERTGGTYSTLKVQPAELEDSGVYFCASSPRVWNNEQFFGPGTRLTVL.

This clonotype came up a few times. The chain carries TRBV29-1 and TRBJ1-2, with TRBD1 identical over 7 bases. The junction had 10 bases not matched to a gene; V was cut back by 7 bases and J by 5 bases. This CDR3 spans 13 amino acids. Germline V CDR1 and CDR2: SQVTM, ANQGSEA. The CDR3 DNA is TGCAGCGGAGGACAGGCGGGGGGGTATGGCTACACCTTC. Translated: CSGGQAGGYGYTF.

This clonotype showed up just once. The J gene is TRBJ1-2, the V gene TRBV9; D unclear. Germline loops: CDR1 SGDLS, CDR2 YYNGEE. CDR3 length: 13 residues. The ends were cut back, 4 bases at V and 6 bases at J, with 13 bases in the middle. CDR3 sequence reads: CASSQLRGDGYTF. DNA of the CDR3: TGTGCCAGCAGCCAACTTCGAGGAGATGGCTACACCTTC.

V usage is TRBV6-2 or TRBV6-3 and J usage is TRBJ2-7; the match to TRBD1 covers 8 bases. The germline CDR1 and CDR2 sequences are MNHEY and SVGEGT. This CDR3 has 15 residues. The trim removed 7 bases at V and 5 bases at J, leaving 13 bases unmatched. CDR3 DNA: TGTGCCAGCACACCCCACCGGACAGGGACCGACGAGCAGTACTTC. This codes for CASTPHRTGTDEQYF.

This chain uses TRBV10-3 with TRBJ1-4; maybe TRBD1 (5 bases). Trimming pared 0 bases from V and 2 bases from J, leaving 10 bases between. Germline lookup yields CDR1 ENHRY and CDR2 SYGVKD. This CDR3 region has 16 residues. The DNA for the CDR3 is TGTGCCATCAGTGAGTCGAAGGGGCAGACTAATGAAAAACTGTTTTTT. This translates into CAISESKGQTNEKLFF.

CDR3 sequence: CASTQGGDIGYTF. CDR3 sequence (DNA): TGTGCCAGCACCCAGGGGGGAGATATTGGCTACACCTTC. The J gene is TRBJ1-2, the V gene TRBV6-6; 7 positions agree with TRBD1. The CDR3 runs 13 residues. CDR1 is MNHNY and CDR2 is SVGAGI in the germline V gene (reference sequence). Losses at the gene ends were 7 bases for V and 7 bases for J; bases not matched to a gene: 9.

J is TRBJ2-1 and V is TRBV3-1; 8 bases map to TRBD2. The CDR3 totals 19 residues. V was clipped by 1 base and J by 3 bases; unmatched bases: 14. Germline CDR1 LGHDT, CDR2 YNNKEL (reference sequence). In DNA, the CDR3 is TGTGCCAGCAGCCAAGTTAAGGAGCGGGGGCGCCCGTTCTACAATGAGCAGTTCTTC. Translating it yields CASSQVKERGRPFYNEQFF.

This clonotype was detected a few times. The rearrangement joins TRBV6-2 or TRBV6-3 to TRBJ2-3; D not certain. V was clipped by 7 bases and J by 0 bases, with 5 bases between them. The germline gives CDR1 MNHEY, CDR2 SVGEGT. The CDR3 loop spans 12 amino acids. The CDR3 bases are TGTGCCAGCATGGCTAGCACAGATACGCAGTATTTT. Its translation: CASMASTDTQYF.

The J gene is TRBJ2-5, the V gene TRBV20-1; TRBD2 might be the D (5 bases). V was trimmed by 1 base and J by 2 bases, leaving 8 bases between them. The CDR3 has 13 residues. Germline CDR1 reads DFQATT; CDR2 reads SNEGSKA (reference sequence). The CDR3 DNA is TGCAGTGCTAGAGGAGGGTCACAAGAGACCCAGTACTTC. Its translation is CSARGGSQETQYF.